Below are 22 T cell receptor beta chains sequenced from a single sample in a study of T cell responses to AZD1222 COVID-19 vaccine. The repertoire was sequenced with immunoSEQ multiplex PCR; TCRdb's copy has only in-frame clones and lacks some. The sample holds 100,000 or so clones, approximately 90% seen once. Sequences were derived from peripheral blood, sampled on day 0 of AZD1222 vaccination. The source is an adult in good health.

This clone has only one observation. The chain joins TRBV10-3 to TRBJ2-3; TRBD2 matches 10 bases. There are 14 residues in the CDR3. Trimming at V came to 10 bases and at J to 4 bases, leaving 8 bases not matched to a gene. Germline CDR1 reads ENHRY; CDR2 reads SYGVKD. CDR3 nucleotides: TGTGCCACCTCCGGGCTAGCGGGAGCAGATACGCAGTATTTT. Translation gives CATSGLAGADTQYF.

This chain joins TRBV19 and TRBJ1-2; 8 bases agree with TRBD1. Germline V gives CDR1 LNHDA, CDR2 SQIVND (reference sequence). The CDR3 totals 16 residues. Losses at the gene ends were 5 bases for V and 3 bases for J; bases not matched to a gene: 11. The CDR3: CASSSPRTGKYYGYTF. DNA for the CDR3: TGTGCCAGTAGTTCACCTCGGACAGGGAAATACTATGGCTACACCTTC.

The chain uses TRBV11-1 and TRBJ2-1, with a possible D match to TRBD2 (5 bases). Germline lookup yields CDR1 SGHAT and CDR2 FQDESV (reference sequence). The CDR3 runs 13 residues. The ends were cut back, 5 bases at V and 5 bases at J, with 10 bases in the middle. The CDR3, as DNA: TGTGCCAGCAGCCCAGGACTTAACAATGAGCAGTTCTTC. Its protein product is CASSPGLNNEQFF.

The chain combines TRBV7-6 with TRBJ2-2; 7 nucleotides agree with TRBD2. The CDR3 runs 17 residues. Germline CDR1 is SGHVS and CDR2 is FNYEAQ. The V segment lost 5 bases and the J segment 2 bases; nucleotides outside the gene matches: 11. The CDR3 here is CASSPPVLAINTGELFF. The DNA for the CDR3 is TGTGCCAGCAGCCCCCCTGTACTAGCGATCAACACCGGGGAGCTGTTTTTT.

As regards this clone: The junction shows a germline mismatch at one end, possibly a read error. Distinct nucleotide sequences in the sample also encode this CDR3. The J gene is TRBJ1-5, the V gene TRBV5-1, with D hard to call. Germline-derived CDR1 and CDR2 are SGHRS and YFSETQ. The CDR3 is 15 amino acids. CDR3 nucleotides: TGTGCCAGCAGCTTGGGTACTAATAGCAATCAGCCCCAGCATTTT. It specifies CASSLGTNSNQPQHF.

The rearrangement uses TRBV7-2 and TRBJ2-5; 7 bases line up with TRBD1. The CDR3 totals 15 residues. Germline assignment: CDR1 SGHTA and CDR2 FQGNSA. With 5 bases clipped from V and 1 base from J, the junction kept 7 bases outside the gene matches. The CDR3 protein is CASSPATGPQETQYF. The CDR3 nucleotides read TGTGCCAGCAGCCCTGCGACAGGGCCCCAAGAGACCCAGTACTTC.

The chain combines TRBV11-3 with TRBJ2-6; weak D call: TRBD1 (5 bases). V was trimmed by 1 base and J by 4 bases, leaving 11 bases between them. The CDR3 covers 16 residues. CDR1 and CDR2 (germline): SGHNT, YENEEA. Here the CDR3 DNA reads TGTGCCAGCAGCTTAGTCGTCAGGGCGGGGGCCAACGTCCTGACTTTC. Amino acid sequence: CASSLVVRAGANVLTF.

V and J are TRBV15 and TRBJ2-1; possible D gene TRBD2, 5 bases. The CDR3 is 15 residues long. With 1 base removed from V and 2 bases from J, the gap between germline ends came to 9 bases. The germline gives CDR1 LNHNV, CDR2 YYDKDF (reference sequence). The CDR3 DNA reads TGTGCCACCAGCAGAGTCGGGGTACCCTACAATGAGCAGTTCTTC. It encodes CATSRVGVPYNEQFF.

This rearrangement joins TRBV11-2 to TRBJ2-5, with D hard to call. Between the trimmed V and J ends, which lost 0 bases and 7 bases, there was a span of 9 bases. Germline V gives CDR1 SGHAT, CDR2 FQNNGV. The CDR3 spans 13 residues. CDR3 bases: TGTGCCAGCAGCTTAGAGTTCATGGGGACCCAGTACTTC. Amino acids: CASSLEFMGTQYF. The whole variable domain, filled in from reference TRBV11-2 and TRBJ2-5, reads EAGVAQSPRYKIIEKRQSVAFWCNPISGHATLYWYQQILGQGPKLLIQFQNNGVVDDSQLPKDRFSAERLKGVDSTLKIQPAKLEDSAVYLCASSLEFMGTQYFGPGTRLLVL.

This sequence joins TRBV21-1 and TRBJ1-5; the table names TRBD1, a call not compared with the DNA. TRBV21-1 is assigned pseudogene status. There are 15 residues in the CDR3. DNA for the CDR3: TGTGCCAGCAGCAAAGGGACAGTCAGCAATCAGCCCCAGCATTTT. It yields the protein CASSKGTVSNQPQHF.

Only one count was recorded for this clone. This rearrangement joins TRBV9 to TRBJ2-2, with D tentatively TRBD1 or TRBD2 (6 bases each). CDR1 SGDLS and CDR2 YYNGEE come from the germline V gene. The CDR3 contains 15 residues. V was trimmed by 3 bases and J by 4 bases, leaving 13 bases between them. In nucleotides, the CDR3 is TGTGCCAGCAGCGACCGTGGGGGGCTCACCGGGGAGCTGTTTTTT. This translates into CASSDRGGLTGELFF.

CDR3 sequence (DNA): TGTGCCAGCAGTGATTTCAGGGGAGCGAGCGAGCAGTACTTC. Amino acid sequence: CASSDFRGASEQYF. The chain joins TRBV3-1 (or the pseudogene TRBV3-2) to TRBJ2-7, with D tentatively TRBD1 (6 bases). Germline V CDR1 and CDR2: LGHDT, YNNKEL (reference sequence). V was shortened by 6 bases and J by 6 bases, with 18 bases between the two germline ends. The CDR3 extends over 14 amino acids.

This clone was detected only a few times. The V call is TRBV12-5, the J call TRBJ1-1; perhaps TRBD1 as D (6 bases). The CDR3 is made up of 15 amino acids. Germline V gives CDR1 LGHNT, CDR2 FRNRAP. Trimming shortened V by 1 base and J by 1 base, and 10 bases separated the two germline ends. In DNA, the CDR3 is TGTGCTAGTGGTTTGGCCAACAGGGCGAACACTGAAGCTTTCTTT. Amino acids: CASGLANRANTEAFF.

The rearrangement uses TRBV15 and TRBJ2-3; perhaps TRBD2 as D (6 bases). This CDR3 region has 17 residues. V lost 3 bases, J lost 0 bases, and 16 bases lay in between. Germline V gene sequence: CDR1 LNHNV, CDR2 YYDKDF (reference sequence). The CDR3 region is CATSSGGWRDSTDTQYF. The CDR3 DNA is TGTGCCACCAGCAGTGGAGGCTGGCGGGATAGCACAGATACGCAGTATTTT.

The rearrangement joins TRBV7-8 to TRBJ2-7, with 14 positions matching TRBD2. This CDR3 is built from 17 residues. Germline loops: CDR1 SGHVS, CDR2 FQNEAQ. V was pared by 2 bases and J by 7 bases, with 10 bases of the junction left unmatched. The CDR3 protein is CASSLTGTSGRGWEQYV. The CDR3 DNA is TGTGCCAGCAGCTTAACCGGGACTAGCGGGAGAGGGTGGGAGCAGTACGTC.

The chain joins TRBV11-3 to TRBJ1-1; D call uncertain. The CDR3 is 17 residues long. The ends were cut back, 0 bases at V and 1 base at J, with 15 bases in the middle. From germline, CDR1 is SGHNT and CDR2 YENEEA. The CDR3 is CASSLDRRPWGNTEAFF. The CDR3 coding sequence is TGTGCCAGCAGCTTAGACAGAAGGCCTTGGGGGAACACTGAAGCTTTCTTT.

The rearrangement links TRBV19 to TRBJ2-5, with a tentative D call TRBD1 (6 bases). The CDR3 spans 17 residues. Germline CDR1 LNHDA, CDR2 SQIVND (reference sequence). V shed 5 bases and J shed 4 bases, with 23 bases lying between them. CDR3 residues: CASSDLQGMGLGETQYF. The CDR3, as DNA: TGTGCCAGTAGTGACCTACAGGGTATGGGGTTGGGAGAGACCCAGTACTTC. The complete variable domain, with remaining parts taken from reference TRBV19 and TRBJ2-5, reads DGGITQSPKYLFRKEGQNVTLSCEQNLNHDAMYWYRQDPGQGLRLIYYSQIVNDFQKGDIAEGYSVSREKKESFPLTVTSAQKNPTAFYLCASSDLQGMGLGETQYFGPGTRLLVL.

The rearrangement joins TRBV19 to TRBJ2-3; 11 bases line up with TRBD2. Trimming removed 4 bases from V and 0 bases from J; junction bases left unmatched: 3. Germline V gene sequence: CDR1 LNHDA, CDR2 SQIVND (reference sequence). The CDR3 spans 16 residues. The CDR3 region has the DNA TGTGCCAGTAGTACCCGGACTAGCGGGAGCACAGATACGCAGTATTTT. Its translation: CASSTRTSGSTDTQYF.

In regard to this clone: An end of the junction differs from the germline gene, which may be a read error. The chain joins TRBV5-1 to TRBJ2-2; D is uncertain. CDR3 length: 15 amino acids. CDR1 and CDR2 from the germline V gene are SGHRS and YFSETQ. The CDR3 sequence is CASSLDQRNTGELFF. The CDR3 DNA follows: TGTGCCAGCAGCTTGGATCAACGGAACACCGGGGAGCTGTTTTTT.

The V gene is TRBV29-1, the J gene TRBJ1-1; D unclear. The germline V gene encodes CDR1 SQVTM and CDR2 ANQGSEA. The V gene lost 8 bases and the J gene lost 2 bases, with 6 bases spanning the gap. The CDR3 contains 10 residues. The CDR3 nucleotides are TGCAGCCAGCCCAACACTGAAGCTTTCTTT. This translates into CSQPNTEAFF. Filled out from reference TRBV29-1 and TRBJ1-1, the complete variable domain reads SAVISQKPSRDICQRGTSLTIQCQVDSQVTMMFWYRQQPGQSLTLIATANQGSEATYESGFVIDKFPISRPNLTFSTLTVSNMSPEDSSIYLCSQPNTEAFFGQGTRLTVV.

The V and J genes are TRBV12-5 and TRBJ2-1; D could derive from TRBD1 or TRBD2 (5 bases each). Germline V CDR1 and CDR2: LGHNT, FRNRAP. With 3 bases removed from V and 0 bases from J, the gap between germline ends came to 18 bases. The CDR3 has 18 residues. CDR3 sequence reads: CASGLRLSGASSYNEQFF. The DNA for the CDR3 is TGTGCTAGTGGTTTAAGACTCTCCGGGGCGAGCTCCTACAATGAGCAGTTCTTC. The whole variable domain, remainder taken from reference TRBV12-5 and TRBJ2-1, is DARVTQTPRHKVTEMGQEVTMRCQPILGHNTVFWYRQTMMQGLELLAYFRNRAPLDDSGMPKDRFSAEMPDATLATLKIQPSEPRDSAVYFCASGLRLSGASSYNEQFFGPGTRLTVL.

V gene TRBV5-4 combines with J gene TRBJ1-1; a weak D match, TRBD1 (5 bases). The CDR3 covers 16 residues. Looked up from germline, CDR1 is SGHNT and CDR2 is YYREEE (reference sequence). V was shortened by 0 bases and J by 4 bases, with 16 bases between the two germline ends. This CDR3 reads CASSLGFQGGTTEAFF. The DNA for the CDR3 is TGTGCCAGCAGCTTGGGCTTCCAGGGAGGTACCACTGAAGCTTTCTTT.